The rows below give T cell receptor beta chains drawn from one sample of a study of monozygotic twins with cystic fibrosis. Assay used: immunoSEQ multiplex PCR; TCRdb lists only in-frame clones, some missing. The top ten clones hold 0.17% of a sample with some 32,000 clones, approximately 97% of them seen once. The sequenced sample consisted of blood. The receptors originated from a girl under 10 years old with cystic fibrosis. The CDR3 runs from the conserved cysteine through the conserved F or W. The order of the fields is D gene, V gene, clone size, J gene, CDR3 DNA, CDR3 protein. A D gene is named only where the DNA matches it firmly. Size is stated for part of the rows, as once, few or many counts, or as a class when the clone is expanded.

d_gene: -; v_gene: TRBV2; abundance: -; j_gene: TRBJ1-1; CDR3nt: TGTGCCAGCAGTGAGGGAGAGTTGAAGGCTTTCTTT; CDR3aa: CASSEGELKAFF
d_gene: -; v_gene: TRBV6-1; abundance: -; j_gene: TRBJ2-4; CDR3nt: TGTGCCAGCACCCTAGGGAGTTTAGCCAAAAACATTCAGTACTTC; CDR3aa: CASTLGSLAKNIQYF
d_gene: -; v_gene: TRBV30; abundance: -; j_gene: TRBJ1-2; CDR3nt: TGTGCCTGGAGTGTTGGAGATGGTCGGGGCGGCTACACCTTC; CDR3aa: CAWSVGDGRGGYTF
d_gene: -; v_gene: TRBV5-4; abundance: -; j_gene: TRBJ2-7; CDR3nt: TGTGCCAGCAGCTTAGTCGTTTCCTACGAGCAGTACTTC; CDR3aa: CASSLVVSYEQYF
d_gene: TRBD2; v_gene: TRBV7-9; abundance: -; j_gene: TRBJ2-7; CDR3nt: TGTGCCAGCAGCTTAACTCTAGCGGGACACGAGCAGTACTTC; CDR3aa: CASSLTLAGHEQYF
d_gene: TRBD1; v_gene: TRBV4-1; abundance: once; j_gene: TRBJ1-5; CDR3nt: TGCGCCAGCAGCCACCCACGGGAGGGGGCAAGTAATCAGCCCCAGCATTTT; CDR3aa: CASSHPREGASNQPQHF
d_gene: -; v_gene: TRBV28; abundance: -; j_gene: TRBJ1-5; CDR3nt: TGTGCCAGCAGTTTAGAACAGCACAATCAGCCCCAGCATTTT; CDR3aa: CASSLEQHNQPQHF
d_gene: TRBD2; v_gene: TRBV10-3; abundance: -; j_gene: TRBJ2-7; CDR3nt: TGTGCCATCAGTGCGGGAGGGCCTAGCGAGCAGTACTTC; CDR3aa: CAISAGGPSEQYF
d_gene: TRBD2; v_gene: TRBV5-4; abundance: -; j_gene: TRBJ2-1; CDR3nt: TGTGCCAGCAGCTCGCGCTCGACAGGACTAGCGGTTAATGAGCAGTTCTTC; CDR3aa: CASSSRSTGLAVNEQFF
d_gene: -; v_gene: TRBV19; abundance: -; j_gene: TRBJ1-1; CDR3nt: TGTGCCAGTAGTTTAGGGCTGAACACTGAAGCTTTCTTT; CDR3aa: CASSLGLNTEAFF
d_gene: TRBD2; v_gene: TRBV6-6; abundance: -; j_gene: TRBJ2-7; CDR3nt: TGTGCCAGCAGTTACTCAGTTGGGAGGGATTACGAGCAGTACTTC; CDR3aa: CASSYSVGRDYEQYF
d_gene: -; v_gene: TRBV27; abundance: -; j_gene: TRBJ1-1; CDR3nt: TGTGCCAGCAGTTTATCTAGAAACACTGAAGCTTTCTTT; CDR3aa: CASSLSRNTEAFF
d_gene: TRBD1; v_gene: TRBV6-5; abundance: -; j_gene: TRBJ2-5; CDR3nt: TGTGCCAGCAGTTTTGACAGGGACCGTTGGGAGACCCAGTACTTC; CDR3aa: CASSFDRDRWETQYF
d_gene: TRBD2; v_gene: TRBV10-3; abundance: -; j_gene: TRBJ2-7; CDR3nt: TGTGCCATCATGAGCGGGAACTCCTACGAGCAGTACTTC; CDR3aa: CAIMSGNSYEQYF
d_gene: -; v_gene: TRBV18; abundance: -; j_gene: TRBJ1-2; CDR3nt: TGTGCCAGCTCACCTTGGGCGAGACAGGCTGAAAATGGCTACACCTTC; CDR3aa: CASSPWARQAENGYTF
d_gene: -; v_gene: TRBV7-2; abundance: -; j_gene: TRBJ1-1; CDR3nt: TGTGCCAGCAGCTTACATGCATCCAGGGTTTTGAACACTGAAGCTTTCTTT; CDR3aa: CASSLHASRVLNTEAFF
d_gene: -; v_gene: TRBV7-7; abundance: -; j_gene: TRBJ2-7; CDR3nt: TGTGCCAGCAGTCCTCGCGTAGGGGCATATGAGCAGTACTTC; CDR3aa: CASSPRVGAYEQYF
d_gene: TRBD1; v_gene: TRBV19; abundance: -; j_gene: TRBJ1-5; CDR3nt: TGTGCCAGTACATCGACAGGGGGCGTCAATCAGCCCCAGCATTTT; CDR3aa: CASTSTGGVNQPQHF
d_gene: TRBD1; v_gene: TRBV4-1; abundance: -; j_gene: TRBJ1-1; CDR3nt: TGCGCCAGCAGCCAAGAGACAGGGGGGTTGACTGAAGCTTTCTTT; CDR3aa: CASSQETGGLTEAFF
d_gene: TRBD2; v_gene: TRBV15; abundance: once; j_gene: TRBJ2-7; CDR3nt: TGTGCCACCAGCAGAGATGGAGTAGCGGGTCCCTCCCCTCGTGGCGAGCAGTACTTC; CDR3aa: CATSRDGVAGPSPRGEQYF
d_gene: TRBD1; v_gene: TRBV6-5; abundance: once; j_gene: TRBJ1-1; CDR3nt: TGTGCCAGCAGTTCGACGACAGGGGAAACTTTCTTT; CDR3aa: CASSSTTGETFF
d_gene: TRBD2; v_gene: TRBV5-1; abundance: -; j_gene: TRBJ2-3; CDR3nt: TGCGCCAGCACCCCGGGTAGCGGGAGAGACCCCAGATTGGCAGATACGCAGTATTTT; CDR3aa: CASTPGSGRDPRLADTQYF
d_gene: TRBD2; v_gene: TRBV19; abundance: -; j_gene: TRBJ2-7; CDR3nt: TGTGCCAGTAGTATCGGGCTAGCGGGAGCCCCCTACGAGCAGTACTTC; CDR3aa: CASSIGLAGAPYEQYF
d_gene: -; v_gene: TRBV6-1; abundance: -; j_gene: TRBJ1-4; CDR3nt: TGTGCCAGCCGGGGGAGCGTTGAAAAACTGTTTTTT; CDR3aa: CASRGSVEKLFF
d_gene: TRBD1; v_gene: TRBV19; abundance: -; j_gene: TRBJ1-1; CDR3nt: TGTGCCAGTAGCCAGGACAGGATGAACACTGAAGCTTTCTTT; CDR3aa: CASSQDRMNTEAFF
d_gene: -; v_gene: TRBV30; abundance: -; j_gene: TRBJ2-3; CDR3nt: TGTGCCTGGAGAACAGATACGCAGTATTTT; CDR3aa: CAWRTDTQYF
d_gene: -; v_gene: TRBV5-6; abundance: -; j_gene: TRBJ2-7; CDR3nt: TGTGCCAGCAGCTTGAGCAGCTCGTACGAGCAGTACTTC; CDR3aa: CASSLSSSYEQYF
d_gene: -; v_gene: TRBV27; abundance: -; j_gene: TRBJ2-3; CDR3nt: TGTGCCAGCAGTTTTGTCAGGGTGGGAGCAGATACGCAGTATTTT; CDR3aa: CASSFVRVGADTQYF
d_gene: TRBD1; v_gene: TRBV7-6; abundance: -; j_gene: TRBJ1-2; CDR3nt: TGTGCCAGCAGCTTAGTTATGGGAGGGGGCTTCTATGGCTACACCTTC; CDR3aa: CASSLVMGGGFYGYTF
d_gene: TRBD2; v_gene: TRBV28; abundance: -; j_gene: TRBJ2-5; CDR3nt: TGTGCCAGCAGCCTTGTCGGGAGGGGCGGAGAGACCCAGTACTTC; CDR3aa: CASSLVGRGGETQYF
d_gene: TRBD2; v_gene: TRBV11-2; abundance: -; j_gene: TRBJ2-7; CDR3nt: TGTGCCAGCAGCTTAGACGTAGCGGAGCGGGAGAGCTACGAGCAGTACTTC; CDR3aa: CASSLDVAERESYEQYF
d_gene: TRBD2; v_gene: TRBV7-9; abundance: once; j_gene: TRBJ2-1; CDR3nt: TGTGCCAGCAGCGTAGTTACTAGCGGCAATGAGCAGTTCTTC; CDR3aa: CASSVVTSGNEQFF
d_gene: TRBD2; v_gene: TRBV2; abundance: -; j_gene: TRBJ2-1; CDR3nt: TGTGCCAGCAGCTTTGGGACTAGCGGGGCCTTATGGCAGTTCTTC; CDR3aa: CASSFGTSGALWQFF
d_gene: -; v_gene: TRBV30; abundance: -; j_gene: TRBJ2-7; CDR3nt: TGTGCCTGGAGGGGAGGGGGCGATAGCCTCGAGCAGTACTTC; CDR3aa: CAWRGGGDSLEQYF
d_gene: -; v_gene: TRBV28; abundance: -; j_gene: TRBJ1-5; CDR3nt: TGTGCCAGCAGTTTACGACTGTATAGCAATCAGCCCCAGCATTTT; CDR3aa: CASSLRLYSNQPQHF
d_gene: TRBD1; v_gene: TRBV11-3; abundance: -; j_gene: TRBJ2-7; CDR3nt: TGTGCCAGCAGCTTGAGGACAGGCTACGAGCAGTACTTC; CDR3aa: CASSLRTGYEQYF
d_gene: -; v_gene: TRBV7-9; abundance: -; j_gene: TRBJ2-7; CDR3nt: TGTGCCAGCAGCTTACCTGGGAGTAGCGAGCAGTACTTC; CDR3aa: CASSLPGSSEQYF